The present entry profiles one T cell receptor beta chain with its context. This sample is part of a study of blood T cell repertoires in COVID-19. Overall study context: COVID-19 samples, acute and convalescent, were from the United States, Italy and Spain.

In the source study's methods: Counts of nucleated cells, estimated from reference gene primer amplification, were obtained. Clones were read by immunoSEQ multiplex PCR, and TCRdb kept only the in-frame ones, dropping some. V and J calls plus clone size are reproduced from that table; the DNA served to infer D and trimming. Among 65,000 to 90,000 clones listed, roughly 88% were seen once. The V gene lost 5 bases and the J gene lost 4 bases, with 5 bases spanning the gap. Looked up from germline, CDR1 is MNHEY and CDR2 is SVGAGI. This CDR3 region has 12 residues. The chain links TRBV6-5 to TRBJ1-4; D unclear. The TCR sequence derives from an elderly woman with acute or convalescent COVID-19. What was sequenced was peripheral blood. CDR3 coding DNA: TGTGCCAGCAGTAACAGTAATGAAAAACTGTTTTTT. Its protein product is CASSNSNEKLFF.